This record covers a single T cell receptor (beta chain). Its specificity is unknown. CDR3 and TCR beta VDJ profiling relied on genomic DNA as the template. Each CDR3 protein gets one entry after TCRdb re-called the reads with MiXCR. The sample consists of 150,000 to 200,000 distinct CDR3 sequences, roughly 40% of them appearing once. The data belong to a study of CD8+CD57+ T cells in acquired aplastic anemia. Whole-study context: Among healthy donors, CD4+ cells averaged about 9.9 million reads. Findings of the study overall: Patients shared around 30 CD8+ CDR3 sequences with controls.

Per germline, CDR1 SGHNT and CDR2 YENEEA. This CDR3 has 15 residues. Trimming pared 2 bases from V and 6 bases from J, leaving 16 bases between. This sequence originates from a human donor in good health. The chain combines TRBV11-3 with TRBJ1-2, with D perhaps TRBD1 (6 bases). The sample consisted of sorted CD4+, CD8+, or CD8+CD57+ T cells (not recorded which) from PBMCs. In nucleotides, the CDR3 is TGTGCCAGCAGCTTATACGACAGGTCGGATAATGGCTACACCTTC. Translated, it gives CASSLYDRSDNGYTF.